This T cell receptor beta chain was profiled in a study of human T cells and chemical hapten exposure. Study as a whole: While the approximately 24-week study was under way, patients received diphenylcyclopropenone on the scalp every week. The cohort included alopecia areata under or over 50% scalp, totalis and universalis. Study findings and constraints: In comparison with controls, expanded TCRs gave rise to a significantly larger number of large CDR3 similarity clusters.

V shed 4 bases, J shed 2 bases, and the junction held 8 bases outside the gene matches. Germline assignment: CDR1 LGHDT and CDR2 YNNKEL (reference sequence). This CDR3 has 17 residues. The time point here: pre-sensitization, week 0. The treatment denotes: therapeutic diphenylcyclopropenone sensitization with weekly scalp DPC. TCRdb itself ran the RACE reads through MiXCR, one entry per CDR3 protein. Here the sample spans 85,000 to 120,000 distinct CDR3 sequences, roughly an eighth being singletons. The table lists this clonotype with many counts. Antigen unknown. J is TRBJ2-7 and V is TRBV3-1, with 13 bases that match TRBD2. Sequenced here: whole blood, sampled in connection with sensitization to the hapten diphenylcyclopropenone (DPC). This TCR was recovered from a woman between 50 and 59 years old with alopecia areata. Some clones in this sample may be carry-over from other donors' samples. The CDR3 DNA sequence: TGTGCCAGCAGCCTCTGGACTAGCGGGGGCCCTACCTACGAGCAGTACTTC. It codes for CASSLWTSGGPTYEQYF.